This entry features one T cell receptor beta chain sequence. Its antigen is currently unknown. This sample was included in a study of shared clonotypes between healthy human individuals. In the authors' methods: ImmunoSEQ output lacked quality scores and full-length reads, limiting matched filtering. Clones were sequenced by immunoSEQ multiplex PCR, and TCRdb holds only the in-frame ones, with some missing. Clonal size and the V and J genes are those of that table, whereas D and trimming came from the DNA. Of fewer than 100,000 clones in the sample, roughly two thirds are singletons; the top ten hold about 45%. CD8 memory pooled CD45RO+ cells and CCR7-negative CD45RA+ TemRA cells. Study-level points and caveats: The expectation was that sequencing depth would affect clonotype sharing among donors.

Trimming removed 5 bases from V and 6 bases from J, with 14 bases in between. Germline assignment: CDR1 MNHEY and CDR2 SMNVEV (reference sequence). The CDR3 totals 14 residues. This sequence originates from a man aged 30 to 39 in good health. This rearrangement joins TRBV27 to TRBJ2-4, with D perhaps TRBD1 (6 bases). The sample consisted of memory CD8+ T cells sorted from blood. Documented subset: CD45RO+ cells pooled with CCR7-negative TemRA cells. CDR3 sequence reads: CASSQTGSVNIQYF. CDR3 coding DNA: TGTGCCAGCAGTCAGACAGGTTCTGTAAACATTCAGTACTTC.